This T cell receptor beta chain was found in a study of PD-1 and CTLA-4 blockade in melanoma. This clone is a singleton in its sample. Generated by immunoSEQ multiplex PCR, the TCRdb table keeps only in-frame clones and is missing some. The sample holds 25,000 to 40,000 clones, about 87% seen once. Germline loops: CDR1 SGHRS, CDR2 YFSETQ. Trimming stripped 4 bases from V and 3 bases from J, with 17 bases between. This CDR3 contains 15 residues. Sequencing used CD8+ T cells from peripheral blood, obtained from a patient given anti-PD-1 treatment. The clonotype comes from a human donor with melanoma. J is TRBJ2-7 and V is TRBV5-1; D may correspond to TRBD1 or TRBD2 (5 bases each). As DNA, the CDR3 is TGCGCCAGCAGCCCCGGGGCAGGGCCATTCTACGAGCAGTACTTC. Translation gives CASSPGAGPFYEQYF.